These T cell receptor beta chains were read from a single sample in a study of a mutant IDH1 vaccine in newly diagnosed glioma. Antigens of these TCRs are unknown. The repertoire was sequenced with immunoSEQ multiplex PCR; TCRdb's copy has only in-frame clones and lacks some. The sample holds 29,000 or so clones, about four fifths seen once. The source material was PBMCs, sampled from a glioma patient whose treatment included an IDH1 peptide vaccine. Every receptor here comes from a man aged 45 to 65 with glioma. CDR3s include the opening cysteine and the closing phenylalanine or tryptophan. Fields, in order: J gene, CDR3 length, V gene, D gene, clone size, CDR3 protein, CDR3 DNA. The D gene is left open where the match is weak. A clone size is listed for some rows: how often the clone was seen (once, few, many), or a class if it is expanded.

TRBJ2-2 | 15 | TRBV7-2 | NA | NA | CASSAKIRGTGELFF | TGTGCCAGCAGCGCCAAAATCCGGGGGACCGGGGAGCTGTTTTTT
TRBJ2-7 | 14 | TRBV10-1 | NA | NA | CASPFLQVSSEQYF | TGCGCCAGCCCTTTCCTACAGGTGTCCTCCGAGCAGTACTTC
TRBJ2-3 | 15 | TRBV5-8 | TRBD2 | NA | CASSAGLAGGDTQYF | TGTGCCAGCAGCGCGGGACTAGCGGGGGGGGATACGCAGTATTTT
TRBJ2-7 | 14 | TRBV11-3 | NA | NA | CASSPRDGYYEQYF | TGTGCCAGCAGCCCCCGGGACGGCTACTACGAGCAGTACTTC
TRBJ2-7 | 13 | TRBV6-1 | NA | NA | CASSDMAPSEQYF | TGTGCCAGCAGTGACATGGCTCCCAGCGAGCAGTACTTC
TRBJ2-1 | 15 | TRBV5-4 | TRBD1 | NA | CASSIRQGTYNEQFF | TGTGCCAGCAGCATAAGACAGGGGACCTACAATGAGCAGTTCTTC
TRBJ2-5 | 14 | TRBV6-6 | NA | once | CASSYEGSLETQYF | TGTGCCAGCAGTTACGAGGGTTCATTGGAGACCCAGTACTTC
TRBJ1-2 | 15 | TRBV4-3 | NA | NA | CASSQTLGAYSGYTF | TGCGCCAGCAGCCAAACGTTGGGGGCGTATAGTGGCTACACCTTC
TRBJ2-7 | 13 | TRBV10-1 | NA | few | CASSPPAEYEQYF | TGCGCCAGCAGTCCCCCCGCGGAGTACGAGCAGTACTTC
TRBJ2-6 | 16 | TRBV2 | NA | NA | CASSMVLSSGANVLTF | TGTGCCAGCAGTATGGTTTTAAGCTCTGGGGCCAACGTCCTGACTTTC
TRBJ2-7 | 12 | TRBV7-2 | NA | NA | CASSLTGFEQYF | TGTGCCAGCAGCTTAACAGGGTTCGAGCAGTACTTC
TRBJ2-5 | 17 | TRBV2 | TRBD2 | NA | CASSSRGLAGGVETQYF | TGTGCCAGCAGTTCCCGGGGACTAGCGGGGGGGGTAGAGACCCAGTACTTC
TRBJ2-2 | 16 | TRBV19 | TRBD2 | NA | CASSTSSSGGSRELFF | TGTGCCAGTAGTACTTCCTCTAGCGGGGGCAGCCGGGAGCTGTTTTTT
TRBJ2-5 | 15 | TRBV6-5 | NA | NA | CASSYSLARRETQYF | TGTGCCAGCAGTTACTCACTGGCTCGTAGGGAGACCCAGTACTTC
TRBJ2-5 | 14 | TRBV6-5 | NA | NA | CASVGAGVQETQYF | TGTGCCAGCGTGGGGGCCGGCGTCCAAGAGACCCAGTACTTC
TRBJ1-2 | 14 | TRBV5-4 | TRBD1 | once | CASSPGQGEYGYTF | TGTGCCAGCAGCCCCGGACAGGGTGAATATGGCTACACCTTC
TRBJ2-7 | 14 | TRBV6-1 | TRBD1 | NA | CASHRGTGSAEQYF | TGTGCCAGTCATAGGGGGACAGGGTCAGCCGAGCAGTACTTC
TRBJ2-1 | 15 | TRBV4-1 | NA | NA | CASSQDGDSYNEQFF | TGCGCCAGCAGCCAAGACGGGGACTCCTACAATGAGCAGTTCTTC
TRBJ2-1 | 13 | TRBV5-1 | TRBD1 | NA | CASSTWTGNEQFF | TGCGCCAGCAGCACCTGGACAGGCAATGAGCAGTTCTTC
TRBJ2-5 | 19 | TRBV10-1 | TRBD2 | NA | CASSDRARGLAAREETQYF | TGCGCCAGCAGTGACAGGGCGCGCGGACTAGCGGCCAGGGAGGAGACCCAGTACTTC
TRBJ1-2 | 12 | TRBV7-9 | NA | NA | CASRLGSEGYTF | TGTGCCAGCAGACTTGGGTCCGAGGGCTACACCTTC
TRBJ1-4 | 14 | TRBV5-1 | NA | once | CASSEGGFNEKLFF | TGCGCCAGCAGCGAGGGTGGATTTAACGAAAAACTGTTTTTT
TRBJ1-4 | 15 | TRBV2 | NA | few | CASSPPRDPEGKLFF | TGTGCCAGCAGTCCCCCGAGGGACCCCGAAGGAAAACTGTTTTTT
TRBJ1-2 | 12 | TRBV30 | NA | NA | CAWSTRVYGYTF | TGTGCCTGGAGTACTCGGGTCTATGGCTACACCTTC
TRBJ1-5 | 14 | TRBV5-1 | NA | few | CASSLVGGNQPQHF | TGCGCCAGCAGCTTGGTAGGGGGCAATCAGCCCCAGCATTTT
TRBJ2-2 | 18 | TRBV11-2 | NA | NA | CASSNFFRGKGSTGELFF | TGTGCCAGCAGCAATTTTTTCCGGGGTAAAGGTAGCACCGGGGAGCTGTTTTTT
TRBJ1-1 | 15 | TRBV27 | NA | NA | CASSLRRPGNTEAFF | TGTGCCAGCTCCCTAAGGCGCCCAGGGAACACTGAAGCTTTCTTT
TRBJ2-3 | 16 | TRBV10-3 | NA | NA | CAITKSRASSTDTQYF | TGTGCCATCACCAAAAGCCGCGCCTCTAGCACAGATACGCAGTATTTT
TRBJ2-5 | 13 | TRBV29-1 | TRBD2 | NA | CSGGTRDQETQYF | TGCAGCGGGGGGACTAGGGACCAAGAGACCCAGTACTTC
TRBJ1-2 | 12 | TRBV7-3 | NA | NA | CASGEANYGYTF | TGTGCCAGCGGGGAAGCTAACTATGGCTACACCTTC
TRBJ2-6 | 8 | TRBV7-8 | NA | few | CASSPWEF | TGTGCCAGCAGCCCGTGGGAATTC
TRBJ1-2 | 14 | TRBV5-4 | NA | NA | CASSGIGYDYGYTF | TGTGCCAGCAGCGGGATAGGGTATGACTATGGCTACACCTTC
TRBJ1-3 | 13 | TRBV7-9 | NA | NA | CATRMSSGNTIYF | TGTGCCACCAGAATGAGCTCCGGAAACACCATATATTTT
TRBJ1-5 | 13 | TRBV11-2 | NA | few | CASSLEGAEPQHF | TGTGCCAGCAGCCTAGAAGGGGCTGAGCCCCAGCATTTT
TRBJ2-7 | 15 | TRBV4-2 | NA | few | CASSQDAGQHYEQYF | TGTGCCAGCAGCCAAGATGCGGGACAGCACTACGAGCAGTACTTC